These 20 T cell receptor beta chains originate from one sample sequenced in a study of T cell clusters in autoimmune cytopenias. TRB amplification used approximately 0.25 ug of peripheral blood genomic DNA. One tube held mixed TRB-A and TRB-B primer pools for touch-down PCR. TCRdb reprocessed the multiplex PCR reads and stores each CDR3 protein as one record, lacking DNA. The table lists around 8,000 distinct CDR3 sequences, with over 3% in the top ten. The sequenced sample consisted of peripheral blood. The receptors were sampled from a human donor with an autoimmune cytopenia or autoimmune hepatitis (not recorded which).

The chain links TRBV7-6 to TRBJ2-5; TCRdb returns TRBD2, unconfirmable since there is no DNA. Per germline, CDR1 SGHVS and CDR2 FNYEAQ. The CDR3 is 17 residues long. The CDR3 region is CASSLRRGSGRGETQYF.

V gene TRBV27 combines with J gene TRBJ1-1. CDR1 MNHEY and CDR2 SMNVEV come from the germline V gene (reference sequence). The CDR3 contains 15 residues. CDR3 residues: CASSPRSRMNTEAFF.

This clonotype counts as medium-sized by frequency. The chain uses TRBV19 and TRBJ2-1; TCRdb proposes TRBD1, but this gene call is untestable without DNA. Germline V gives CDR1 LNHDA, CDR2 SQIVND (reference sequence). The length of the CDR3 is 14 residues. CDR3 loop: CASSTSAGATGRFF.

This chain joins TRBV7-9 and TRBJ2-1. Per germline, CDR1 SEHNR and CDR2 FQNEAQ (reference sequence). This CDR3 contains 15 residues. CDR3 sequence: CASSLEGFLYNEQFF.

The chain carries TRBV5-1 and TRBJ2-1; with no DNA, the TCRdb D assignment of TRBD1 cannot be verified. The CDR3 sequence is 16 residues long. CDR1 and CDR2 from the germline V gene are SGHRS and YFSETQ. The CDR3 sequence: CASKGGRDRGYNEQFF.

This chain connects TRBV12-3 or TRBV12-4 to TRBJ2-5; TCRdb calls TRBD2, which cannot be checked without DNA. The CDR3 consists of 13 residues. The CDR3 sequence: CASSPAAGETQYF.

Measured by frequency, this clonotype is medium-sized. This chain connects TRBV29-1 to TRBJ1-4. Germline V gives CDR1 SQVTM, CDR2 ANQGSEA. The CDR3 extends over 13 amino acids. The chain's CDR3 is CSVGSSRDEKLFF.

Measured by frequency, this clonotype is medium-sized. This sequence joins TRBV6-2 or TRBV6-3 and TRBJ1-5. CDR3 length: 14 amino acids. Germline CDR1 reads MNHEY; CDR2 reads SVGEGT. The CDR3 is CASSYLLRNQPQHF.

Considering frequency, this clonotype is medium-sized (0.01 to 0.1%). The chain employs TRBV27 and TRBJ2-3; no DNA is available, so the TRBD2 call from TCRdb remains unchecked. The CDR3 is made up of 17 amino acids. The germline gives CDR1 MNHEY, CDR2 SMNVEV (reference sequence). CDR3 sequence: CASSPTQLAGGTDTQYF.

This clonotype is classed as medium-sized by frequency. This chain uses TRBV19 with TRBJ1-2; TCRdb reports TRBD1, a call that lacks DNA to check it against. CDR1 and CDR2 (germline): LNHDA, SQIVND (reference sequence). The CDR3 loop spans 13 amino acids. CDR3 sequence reads: CASSTVPAGGYTF.

This clonotype is labeled medium-sized (0.01 to 0.1%) based on frequency. The CDR3 sequence is CATSRDYESQPQHF. The chain uses TRBV15 and TRBJ1-5. Germline CDR1 LNHNV, CDR2 YYDKDF (reference sequence). CDR3 length: 14 residues.

The chain carries TRBV11-2 and TRBJ2-2; with no DNA, the TCRdb D assignment of TRBD2 cannot be verified. The CDR3 sequence is 15 residues long. Germline-derived CDR1 and CDR2 are SGHAT and FQNNGV. CDR3 sequence: CASSITGTSTGELFF.

This chain uses TRBV12-3 or TRBV12-4 with TRBJ2-1; the TCRdb D gene call, TRBD1, has no DNA to confirm it. CDR3 size: 15 residues. The CDR3 loop is CASISDRGNYNEQFF.

This clonotype is labeled medium-sized (0.01 to 0.1%) based on frequency. CDR3 sequence reads: CASTTGGDEQFF. The rearrangement joins TRBV6-2 or TRBV6-3 to TRBJ2-1; TCRdb names TRBD1, which stays unverified in the absence of DNA. Germline lookup yields CDR1 MNHEY and CDR2 SVGEGT. CDR3 length: 12 residues.

By frequency, this clonotype is medium-sized. The J gene is TRBJ2-3, the V gene TRBV6-5; TCRdb's assignment of TRBD1 cannot be checked, as there is no DNA. Germline V gene data show CDR1 as MNHEY and CDR2 as SVGAGI. This CDR3 has 16 amino acids. The CDR3 protein is CASRRGPPHTADTQYF.

V usage is TRBV6-4 and J usage is TRBJ1-1. The CDR3 has 11 amino acids. Germline values: CDR1 MRHNA, CDR2 SNTAGT. The CDR3 loop is CASSSGGQAFF.

The chain combines TRBV7-9 with TRBJ1-1. The CDR3 has 14 amino acids. Germline V gene sequence: CDR1 SEHNR, CDR2 FQNEAQ (reference sequence). CDR3 protein: CASSLGLRNTEAFF.

In terms of frequency, this clonotype is medium-sized (0.01 to 0.1%). This chain joins TRBV20-1 and TRBJ2-1. The CDR3 sequence is 14 residues long. Germline V lookup: CDR1 DFQATT, CDR2 SNEGSKA (reference sequence). CDR3 in amino acids: CSAQTRGKGNEQFF.

The chain has TRBV5-1 and TRBJ2-3; absent DNA, TCRdb's TRBD2 call cannot be checked. Germline loops: CDR1 SGHRS, CDR2 YFSETQ. The CDR3 contains 15 residues. The CDR3: CATQLAGGPKDTQYF.

In terms of frequency, this clonotype is medium-sized. This chain connects TRBV5-4 to TRBJ2-1; the D gene TCRdb calls, TRBD2, cannot be checked with no DNA. Germline lookup yields CDR1 SGHNT and CDR2 YYREEE (reference sequence). This CDR3 has 14 residues. CDR3 loop: CASSWDSSRDEQFF.